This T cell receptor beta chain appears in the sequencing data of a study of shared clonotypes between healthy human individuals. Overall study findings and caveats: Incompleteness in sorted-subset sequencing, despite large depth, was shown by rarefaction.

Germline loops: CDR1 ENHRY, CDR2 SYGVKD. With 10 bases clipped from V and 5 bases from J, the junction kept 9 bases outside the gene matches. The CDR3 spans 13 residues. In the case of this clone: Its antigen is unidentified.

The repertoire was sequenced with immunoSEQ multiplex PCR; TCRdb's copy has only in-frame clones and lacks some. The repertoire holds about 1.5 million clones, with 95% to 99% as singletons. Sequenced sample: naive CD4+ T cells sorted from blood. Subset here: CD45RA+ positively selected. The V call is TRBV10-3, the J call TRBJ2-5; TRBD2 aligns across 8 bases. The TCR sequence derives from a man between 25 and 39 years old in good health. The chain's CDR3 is CATQRGIGETQYF. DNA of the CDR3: TGTGCCACCCAGCGGGGGATCGGGGAGACCCAGTACTTC.